This T cell receptor beta chain was observed in a study of regulatory T cells in long-lasting Graves disease. This clonotype was found many times. Time point in this sample: newly diagnosed GD, antithyroid drugs for less than 3 months. PBMCs were the source of the RNA used for TCR sequencing. Doctors identified Graves' disease using the American Thyroid Association guidelines. The source of the patients was an endocrinology department in Xi'an, China. The CDR3 is 15 residues long. Germline lookup yields CDR1 MDHEN and CDR2 SYDVKM. The V end lost 2 bases, the J end lost 2 bases, and 13 bases lay between the germline ends. Researchers made TCR beta libraries by using iRepertoire HTBI primers and running Arm-PCR on CDR3 regions. TCRdb fed the multiplex PCR reads into MiXCR, producing one record per CDR3 protein. Of hundreds of thousands of distinct CDR3 sequences listed, around 17% were seen once; the top ten hold 15% to 20%.

The sample also formed part of further work on T cells in Graves' hyperthyroidism and ophthalmopathy. From that study: Among thyroid clonotypes expanded above 0.001, most also appeared in blood. Model predictions of ophthalmopathy came a median around 6.5 months before onset.

The genes are TRBV28 and TRBJ2-7; maybe TRBD2 (5 bases). The receptor was derived from a woman in her 30s with Graves disease. Sequencing was performed on peripheral blood mononuclear cells (PBMCs), taken at new diagnosis, from a patient treated with antithyroid drugs. CDR3 nucleotides: TGTGCCAGCAGTTTAAGAGGACTGCCAGCCTACGAGCAGTACTTC. Translated, it gives CASSLRGLPAYEQYF.